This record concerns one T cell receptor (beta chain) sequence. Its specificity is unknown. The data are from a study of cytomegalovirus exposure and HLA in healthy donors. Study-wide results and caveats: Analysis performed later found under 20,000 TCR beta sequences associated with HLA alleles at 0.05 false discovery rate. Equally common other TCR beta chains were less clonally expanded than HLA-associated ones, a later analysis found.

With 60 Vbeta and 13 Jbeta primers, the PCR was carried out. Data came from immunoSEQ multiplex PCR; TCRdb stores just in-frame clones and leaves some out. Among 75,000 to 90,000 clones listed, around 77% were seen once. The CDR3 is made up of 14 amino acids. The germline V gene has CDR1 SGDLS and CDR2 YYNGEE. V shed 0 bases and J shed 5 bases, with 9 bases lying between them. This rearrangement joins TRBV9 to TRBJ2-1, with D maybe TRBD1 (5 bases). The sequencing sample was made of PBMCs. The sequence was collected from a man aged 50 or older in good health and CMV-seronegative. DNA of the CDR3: TGTGCCAGCAGCGTAGACAGGTTCGACAATGAGCAGTTCTTC. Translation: CASSVDRFDNEQFF. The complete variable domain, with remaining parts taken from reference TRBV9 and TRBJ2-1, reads DSGVTQTPKHLITATGQRVTLRCSPRSGDLSVYWYQQSLDQGLQFLIQYYNGEERAKGNILERFSAQQFPDLHSELNLSSLELGDSALYFCASSVDRFDNEQFFGPGTRLTVL.